This is a list of T cell receptor beta chains from one sample in a study of response to subunit inactivated influenza vaccine. Using its own MiXCR run on the RT-PCR reads, TCRdb lists one record per CDR3 protein. Of more than 600,000 distinct CDR3 sequences in the sample, 18% were seen once. Sequenced here: PBMCs from blood, sampled 5 to 6 days after vaccination. The source of these receptors is a man over 45 who received an inactivated influenza vaccine. CDR3s include the opening cysteine and the closing phenylalanine or tryptophan. A D gene is named only where the DNA matches it firmly. Some rows have no size entry. The others give once, few or many, or a class for an expanded clone.

TRBD2,TRBV6-5,many,TRBJ2-3,CASSYTSGSSDTQYF,TGTGCCAGCAGTTATACTAGCGGGAGTTCAGATACGCAGTATTTT
NA,TRBV12-3/TRBV12-4,few,TRBJ1-1,CASSPGPRAFF,TGTGCCAGCAGCCCGGGCCCCCGCGCTTTCTTT
NA,TRBV5-1,few,TRBJ2-1,CASSPDSGVYNEQFF,TGCGCCAGCAGCCCGGACAGCGGGGTCTACAATGAGCAGTTCTTC
TRBD2,TRBV11-2,few,TRBJ2-5,CASSLGTSIRETQYF,TGTGCCAGCAGCTTGGGGACTAGTATTCGGGAGACCCAGTACTTC
TRBD2,TRBV20-1,NA,TRBJ2-7,CSARGGLAVYEQYF,TGCAGTGCTAGGGGGGGACTAGCGGTTTACGAGCAGTACTTC
TRBD1,TRBV5-6,NA,TRBJ2-1,CASSRTGENNEQFF,TGTGCCAGCAGCCGGACAGGGGAAAACAATGAGCAGTTCTTC
TRBD1,TRBV7-2,few,TRBJ2-1,CASSPDRGRGGEQFF,TGTGCCAGCAGCCCCGACAGGGGGCGCGGAGGTGAGCAGTTCTTC
TRBD2,TRBV20-1,many,TRBJ2-5,CSVRAGASGYQETQYF,TGCAGTGTCAGAGCCGGCGCTAGCGGTTACCAAGAGACCCAGTACTTC
TRBD1,TRBV6-5,few,TRBJ2-7,CASSYSRDRATYEQYF,TGTGCCAGCAGTTACTCACGGGACAGGGCAACCTACGAGCAGTACTTC
NA,TRBV9,NA,TRBJ2-1,CASSAYDFPNEQFF,TGTGCCAGCAGCGCTTACGACTTCCCCAATGAGCAGTTCTTC
NA,TRBV6-2/TRBV6-3,NA,TRBJ1-1,CASSYRRNTEAFF,TGTGCCAGCAGTTACCGGCGGAACACTGAAGCTTTCTTT
TRBD2,TRBV20-1,NA,TRBJ2-1,CSARGTSGTDEQFF,TGCAGTGCTAGAGGGACTAGCGGTACCGATGAGCAGTTCTTC
TRBD2,TRBV12-3/TRBV12-4,NA,TRBJ2-1,CASSLSLAGAYNEQFF,TGTGCCAGCAGCCTCTCACTAGCGGGAGCCTACAATGAGCAGTTCTTC
NA,TRBV24-1,NA,TRBJ2-2,CATADGADGPTGELFF,TGTGCCACCGCCGATGGGGCAGATGGCCCCACCGGGGAGCTGTTTTTT
NA,TRBV24-1,many,TRBJ2-2,CATSEWTGGELFF,TGTGCCACCAGTGAGTGGACTGGAGGGGAGCTGTTTTTT
NA,TRBV27,NA,TRBJ2-7,CASRLGRLGDEQYF,TGTGCCAGTCGCCTAGGGCGATTGGGGGACGAGCAGTACTTC
TRBD1,TRBV20-1,few,TRBJ2-5,CSATVTGGTKTQYF,TGCAGTGCAACAGTCACAGGGGGCACGAAGACCCAGTACTTC
NA,TRBV4-2,NA,TRBJ2-1,CASSQVRGPNEQFF,TGTGCCAGCAGCCAAGTCCGGGGGCCAAATGAGCAGTTCTTC
NA,TRBV29-1,few,TRBJ1-3,CSVELAGNTIYF,TGCAGCGTTGAACTGGCTGGAAACACCATATATTTT
NA,TRBV24-1,NA,TRBJ2-1,CATSDLLGSRQFF,TGTGCCACCAGTGATTTACTCGGGAGCAGGCAGTTCTTC
TRBD1,TRBV12-3/TRBV12-4,NA,TRBJ1-5,CASSLRDRGDQPQHF,TGTGCCAGCAGTCTCAGAGACAGGGGAGATCAGCCCCAGCATTTT
NA,TRBV4-3,NA,TRBJ2-3,CASSQDLGMADTQYF,TGCGCCAGCAGCCAAGACCTCGGGATGGCAGATACGCAGTATTTT
NA,TRBV21-1,few,TRBJ2-2,CASSLKAGVPPANTGELFF,TGTGCCAGCAGCCTCAAAGCCGGGGTCCCCCCTGCGAACACCGGGGAGCTGTTTTTT
TRBD1,TRBV4-3,few,TRBJ2-7,CASSQGDRANEQYF,TGCGCCAGCAGCCAAGGGGACAGGGCCAACGAGCAGTACTTC
NA,TRBV14,NA,TRBJ2-6,CASSQFGVAGANVLTF,TGTGCCAGCAGCCAATTCGGGGTCGCCGGGGCCAACGTCCTGACTTTC
NA,TRBV11-2,NA,TRBJ2-7,CASSPTRVDYEQYF,TGTGCCAGCAGCCCGACCAGGGTAGATTACGAGCAGTACTTC
TRBD2,TRBV7-9,NA,TRBJ2-5,CAILAGAETQYF,TGTGCCATCTTAGCGGGAGCAGAGACCCAGTACTTC
TRBD1,TRBV20-1,few,TRBJ1-2,CSANQGADGYTF,TGCAGTGCCAATCAGGGGGCTGATGGCTACACCTTC
NA,TRBV3-1,NA,TRBJ2-5,CASSQVIGETQYF,TGTGCCAGCAGCCAAGTGATTGGAGAGACCCAGTACTTC
NA,TRBV24-1,NA,TRBJ2-5,CATSDRVQASEETQYF,TGTGCCACCAGTGATCGGGTACAGGCGTCGGAAGAGACCCAGTACTTC
NA,TRBV20-1,few,TRBJ1-5,CSARAPGSQPQHF,TGCAGTGCTAGAGCACCGGGGTCTCAGCCCCAGCATTTT
NA,TRBV10-3,few,TRBJ1-5,CAISPVAGEQPQHF,TGTGCCATCAGTCCGGTGGCAGGGGAACAGCCCCAGCATTTT
NA,TRBV5-1,many,TRBJ2-7,CASSPPDRTYEQYF,TGCGCCAGCAGCCCCCCAGACAGAACCTACGAGCAGTACTTC
TRBD1,TRBV10-3,NA,TRBJ2-5,CAISNGQGLETQYF,TGTGCCATCAGTAACGGACAGGGGCTGGAGACCCAGTACTTC
TRBD1,TRBV6-1,few,TRBJ2-1,CASRKTGDNEQFF,TGTGCCAGCAGGAAGACAGGGGATAATGAGCAGTTCTTC
TRBD1,TRBV7-2,few,TRBJ1-1,CASSAGGDWDTEAFF,TGTGCCAGCAGCGCAGGGGGGGATTGGGACACTGAAGCTTTCTTT
TRBD1,TRBV28,few,TRBJ2-2,CASSSPHGTGSTGELFF,TGTGCCAGCAGTTCACCCCATGGGACAGGAAGCACCGGGGAGCTGTTTTTT
NA,TRBV20-1,few,TRBJ2-7,CSAPLRGYEQYF,TGCAGTGCTCCCCTGAGGGGGTACGAGCAGTACTTC
TRBD2,TRBV29-1,NA,TRBJ2-1,CSVASGRANEQFF,TGCAGCGTTGCGAGCGGGAGGGCCAATGAGCAGTTCTTC
NA,TRBV12-3/TRBV12-4,few,TRBJ1-1,CASSSFFRIPPETEAFF,TGTGCCAGCAGTTCATTTTTCCGGATCCCGCCGGAGACTGAAGCTTTCTTT
NA,TRBV12-3/TRBV12-4,NA,TRBJ1-3,CASSPIRTERNTIYF,TGTGCCAGCAGTCCGATCAGGACGGAACGAAACACCATATATTTT
TRBD1,TRBV7-2,few,TRBJ2-2,CASSLTGQGAPGELFF,TGTGCCAGCAGCTTGACGGGACAGGGGGCTCCCGGGGAGCTGTTTTTT
NA,TRBV4-3,NA,TRBJ2-6,CASSQEVFSGANVLTF,TGCGCCAGCAGCCAAGAAGTGTTCTCTGGGGCCAACGTCCTGACTTTC
NA,TRBV5-5,NA,TRBJ1-2,CASSQRGNYGYTF,TGTGCCAGCAGCCAAAGGGGTAACTATGGCTACACCTTC
NA,TRBV20-1,NA,TRBJ2-7,CSASPPRDSYEQYF,TGCAGTGCTAGTCCACCGAGGGATTCCTACGAGCAGTACTTC
NA,TRBV7-9,NA,TRBJ2-7,CASATESYEQYF,TGTGCCAGCGCCACGGAATCCTACGAGCAGTACTTC
TRBD1,TRBV7-8,NA,TRBJ2-1,CASSPTDRGRGEQFF,TGTGCCAGCAGCCCCACGGACAGGGGGCGAGGTGAGCAGTTCTTC
NA,TRBV6-4,NA,TRBJ1-5,CASSAGINQPQHF,TGTGCCAGCAGTGCAGGGATCAATCAGCCCCAGCATTTT
NA,TRBV20-1,NA,TRBJ2-7,CSARDQGRSYEQYF,TGCAGTGCTAGAGATCAGGGGCGTTCCTACGAGCAGTACTTC
NA,TRBV20-1,NA,TRBJ2-7,CSGNDRSFYEQYF,TGCAGTGGGAACGACCGATCTTTCTACGAGCAGTACTTC
NA,TRBV7-9,many,TRBJ2-5,CASSLEGGGTQYF,TGTGCCAGCAGCTTAGAAGGTGGGGGGACCCAGTACTTC
NA,TRBV7-2,few,TRBJ2-1,CASSPAAGAYNEQFF,TGTGCCAGCAGCCCTGCAGCGGGCGCCTACAATGAGCAGTTCTTC
NA,TRBV5-5,NA,TRBJ2-5,CASSLDPQETQYF,TGTGCCAGCAGCTTGGACCCGCAAGAGACCCAGTACTTC
NA,TRBV20-1,few,TRBJ2-3,CSASGLTRDNTDTQYF,TGCAGTGCTAGCGGTCTTACGCGGGACAACACAGATACGCAGTATTTT
TRBD1,TRBV2,few,TRBJ1-4,CASSGQGRANEKLFF,TGTGCCAGCAGTGGACAGGGTAGAGCTAATGAAAAACTGTTTTTT
TRBD2,TRBV4-2,few,TRBJ2-1,CASSRHSGSSYNEQFF,TGTGCCAGCAGCCGACATAGCGGGAGCTCCTACAATGAGCAGTTCTTC
NA,TRBV4-2,many,TRBJ2-2,CASSRGVGTGELFF,TGTGCCAGCAGCCGCGGTGTGGGCACCGGGGAGCTGTTTTTT
NA,TRBV9,NA,TRBJ2-7,CASSPGGTGSYEQYF,TGTGCCAGCAGCCCCGGGGGCACAGGGTCCTACGAGCAGTACTTC
NA,TRBV7-6,many,TRBJ2-2,CASSLAVGEVTGELFF,TGTGCCAGCAGCTTAGCCGTGGGAGAGGTCACCGGGGAGCTGTTTTTT
TRBD1,TRBV28,NA,TRBJ1-6,CASNPYRGNSPLHF,TGTGCCAGCAACCCTTACAGGGGTAATTCACCCCTCCACTTT